What follows describes a single T cell receptor beta chain. The data are from a study of T cell responses to AZD1222 COVID-19 vaccine. Clones were sequenced by immunoSEQ multiplex PCR, and TCRdb holds only the in-frame ones, with some missing. This table holds about 34,000 clones, roughly 74% found once. The V gene lost 0 bases and the J gene lost 1 base, with 7 bases spanning the gap. The CDR3 length is 16 residues. CDR1 is LGHNA and CDR2 is YSLEER in the germline V gene. The receptor's source is an adult who received the AZD1222 COVID-19 vaccine. The sequencing used peripheral blood, collected 28 days after the second AZD1222 dose. The J gene is TRBJ2-6, the V gene TRBV4-3, with a weak D call TRBD1 (5 bases). DNA of the CDR3: TGCGCCAGCAGCCAAGATACAGGATCTGGGGCCAACGTCCTGACTTTC. Translation: CASSQDTGSGANVLTF.